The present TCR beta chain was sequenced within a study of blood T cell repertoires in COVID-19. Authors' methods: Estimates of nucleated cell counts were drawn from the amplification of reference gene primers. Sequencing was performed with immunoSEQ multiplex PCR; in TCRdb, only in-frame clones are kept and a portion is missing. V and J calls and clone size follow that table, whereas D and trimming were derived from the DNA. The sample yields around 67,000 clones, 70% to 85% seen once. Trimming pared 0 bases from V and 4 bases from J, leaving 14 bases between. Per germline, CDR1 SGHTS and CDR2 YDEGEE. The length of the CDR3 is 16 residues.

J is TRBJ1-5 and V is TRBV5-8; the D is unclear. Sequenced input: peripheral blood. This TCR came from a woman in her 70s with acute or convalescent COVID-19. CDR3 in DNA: TGTGCCAGCAGCTTGGGGGCTCGGCAGGATAATCAGCCCCAGCATTTT. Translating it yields CASSLGARQDNQPQHF. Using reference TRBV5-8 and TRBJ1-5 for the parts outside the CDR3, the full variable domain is EAGVTQSPTHLIKTRGQQATLRCSPISGHTSVYWYQQALGLGLQFLLWYDEGEERNRGNFPPRFSGRQFPNYSSELNVNALELEDSALYLCASSLGARQDNQPQHFGDGTRLSIL.